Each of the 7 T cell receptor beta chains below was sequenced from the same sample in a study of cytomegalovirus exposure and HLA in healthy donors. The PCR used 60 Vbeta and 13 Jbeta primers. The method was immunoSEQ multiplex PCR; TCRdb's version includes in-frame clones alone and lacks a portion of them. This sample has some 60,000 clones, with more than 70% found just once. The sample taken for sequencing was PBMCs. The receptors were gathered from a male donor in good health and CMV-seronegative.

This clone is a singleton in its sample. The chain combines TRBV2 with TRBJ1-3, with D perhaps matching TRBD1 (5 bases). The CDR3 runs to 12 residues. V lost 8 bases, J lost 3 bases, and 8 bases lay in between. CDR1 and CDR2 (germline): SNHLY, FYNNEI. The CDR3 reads CASQGSGNTIYF. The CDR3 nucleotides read TGTGCCAGCCAGGGAAGTGGAAACACCATATATTTT.

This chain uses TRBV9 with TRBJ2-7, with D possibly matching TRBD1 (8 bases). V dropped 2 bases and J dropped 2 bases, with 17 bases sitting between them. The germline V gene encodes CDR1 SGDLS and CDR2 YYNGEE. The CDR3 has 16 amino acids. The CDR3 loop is CASSVGGTGSAYEQYF. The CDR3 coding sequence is TGTGCCAGCAGCGTCGGGGGGACAGGTTCCGCCTACGAGCAGTACTTC.

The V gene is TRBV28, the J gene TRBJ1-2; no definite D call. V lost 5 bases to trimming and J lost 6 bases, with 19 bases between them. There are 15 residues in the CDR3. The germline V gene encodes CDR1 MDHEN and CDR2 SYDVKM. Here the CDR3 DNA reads TGTGCCAGCAGTCTCCCGGACGGAGGCATGAATGGCTACACCTTC. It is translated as CASSLPDGGMNGYTF.

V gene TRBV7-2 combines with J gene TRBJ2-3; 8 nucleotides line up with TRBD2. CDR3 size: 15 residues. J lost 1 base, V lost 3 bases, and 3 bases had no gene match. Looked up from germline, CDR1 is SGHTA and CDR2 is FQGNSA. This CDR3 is CASSFNSGGTDTQYF. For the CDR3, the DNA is TGTGCCAGCAGCTTTAATAGCGGGGGCACAGATACGCAGTATTTT. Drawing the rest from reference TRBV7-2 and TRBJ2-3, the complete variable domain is GAGVSQSPSNKVTEKGKDVELRCDPISGHTALYWYRQSLGQGLEFLIYFQGNSAPDKSGLPSDRFSAERTGGSVSTLTIQRTQQEDSAVYLCASSFNSGGTDTQYFGPGTRLTVL.

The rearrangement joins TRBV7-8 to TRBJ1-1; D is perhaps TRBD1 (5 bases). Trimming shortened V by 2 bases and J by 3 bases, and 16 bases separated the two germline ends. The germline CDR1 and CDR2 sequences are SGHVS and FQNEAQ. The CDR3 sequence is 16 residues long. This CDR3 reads CASSLRRGRRDTEAFF. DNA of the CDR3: TGTGCCAGCAGCTTAAGGAGGGGTCGTAGGGACACTGAAGCTTTCTTT.

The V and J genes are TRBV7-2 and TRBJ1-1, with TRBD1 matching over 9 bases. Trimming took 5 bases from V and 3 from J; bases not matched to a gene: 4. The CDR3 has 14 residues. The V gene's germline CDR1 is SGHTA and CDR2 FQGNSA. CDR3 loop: CASSVDRGYTEAFF. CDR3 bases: TGTGCCAGCAGCGTCGACAGGGGGTACACTGAAGCTTTCTTT.

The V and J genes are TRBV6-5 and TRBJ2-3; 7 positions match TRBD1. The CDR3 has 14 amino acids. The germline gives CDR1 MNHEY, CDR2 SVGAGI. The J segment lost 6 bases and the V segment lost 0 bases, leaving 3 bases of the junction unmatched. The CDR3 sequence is CASSYSEGADTQYF. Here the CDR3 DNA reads TGTGCCAGCAGTTACTCAGAGGGGGCGGATACGCAGTATTTT.